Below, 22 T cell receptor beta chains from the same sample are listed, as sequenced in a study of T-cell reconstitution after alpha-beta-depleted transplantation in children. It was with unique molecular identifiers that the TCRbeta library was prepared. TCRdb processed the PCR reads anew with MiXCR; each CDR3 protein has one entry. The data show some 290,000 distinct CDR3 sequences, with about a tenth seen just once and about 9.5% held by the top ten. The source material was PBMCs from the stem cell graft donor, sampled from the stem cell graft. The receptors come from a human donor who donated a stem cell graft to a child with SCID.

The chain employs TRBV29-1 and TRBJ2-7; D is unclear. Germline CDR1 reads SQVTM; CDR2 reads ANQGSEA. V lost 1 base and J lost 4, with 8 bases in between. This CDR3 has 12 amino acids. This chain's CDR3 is CSVEGGDYEQYF. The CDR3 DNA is TGCAGCGTTGAAGGCGGTGATTACGAGCAGTACTTC.

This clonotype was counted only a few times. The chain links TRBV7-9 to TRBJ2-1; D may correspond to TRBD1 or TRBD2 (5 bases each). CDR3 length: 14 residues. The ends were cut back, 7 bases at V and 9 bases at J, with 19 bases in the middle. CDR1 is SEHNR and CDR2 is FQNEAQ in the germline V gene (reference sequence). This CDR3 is CASTPEGRRSEQFF. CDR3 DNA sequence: TGTGCCAGCACCCCCGAGGGGCGTCGTAGTGAGCAGTTCTTC.

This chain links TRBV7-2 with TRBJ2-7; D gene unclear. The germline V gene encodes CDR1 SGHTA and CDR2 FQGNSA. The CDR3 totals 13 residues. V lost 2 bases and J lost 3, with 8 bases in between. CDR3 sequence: CASSLTEYYEQYF. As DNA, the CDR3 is TGTGCCAGCAGCTTAACCGAATACTACGAGCAGTACTTC.

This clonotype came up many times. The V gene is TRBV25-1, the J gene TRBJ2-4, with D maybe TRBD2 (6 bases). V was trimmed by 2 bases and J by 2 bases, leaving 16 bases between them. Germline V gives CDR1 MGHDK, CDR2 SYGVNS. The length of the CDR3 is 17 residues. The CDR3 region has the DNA TGTGCCAGCAGTGAAGGAGGCGGAGGGGATCCCAAAAACATTCAGTACTTC. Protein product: CASSEGGGGDPKNIQYF. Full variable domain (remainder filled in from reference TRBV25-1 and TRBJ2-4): EADIYQTPRYLVIGTGKKITLECSQTMGHDKMYWYQQDPGMELHLIHYSYGVNSTEKGDLSSESTVSRIRTEHFPLTLESARPSHTSQYLCASSEGGGGDPKNIQYFGAGTRLSVL.

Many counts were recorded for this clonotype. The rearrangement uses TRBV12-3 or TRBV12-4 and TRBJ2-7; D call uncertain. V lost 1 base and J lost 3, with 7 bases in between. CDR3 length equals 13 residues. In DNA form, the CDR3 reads TGTGCCAGCAGTTTAGTTCAGAACTACGAGCAGTACTTC. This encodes CASSLVQNYEQYF.

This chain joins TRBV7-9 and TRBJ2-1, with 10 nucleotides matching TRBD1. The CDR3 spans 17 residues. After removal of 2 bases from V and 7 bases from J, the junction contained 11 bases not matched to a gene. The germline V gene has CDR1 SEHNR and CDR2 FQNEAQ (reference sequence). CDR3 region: CASSLRAGTGERNEQFF. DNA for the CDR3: TGTGCCAGCAGCTTACGGGCTGGGACAGGGGAAAGGAATGAGCAGTTCTTC.

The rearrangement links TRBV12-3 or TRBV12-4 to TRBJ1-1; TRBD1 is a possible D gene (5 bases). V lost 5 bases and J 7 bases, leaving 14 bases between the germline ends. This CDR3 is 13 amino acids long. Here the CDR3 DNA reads TGTGCCAGCAGTGTCACAGGATCGGGTGAAGCTTTCTTT. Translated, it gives CASSVTGSGEAFF.

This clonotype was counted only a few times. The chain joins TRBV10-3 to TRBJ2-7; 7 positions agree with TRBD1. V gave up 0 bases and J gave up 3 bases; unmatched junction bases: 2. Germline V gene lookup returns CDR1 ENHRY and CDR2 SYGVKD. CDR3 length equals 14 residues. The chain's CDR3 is CAISESRQGYEQYF. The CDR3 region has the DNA TGTGCCATCAGTGAGTCGAGACAGGGCTACGAGCAGTACTTC.

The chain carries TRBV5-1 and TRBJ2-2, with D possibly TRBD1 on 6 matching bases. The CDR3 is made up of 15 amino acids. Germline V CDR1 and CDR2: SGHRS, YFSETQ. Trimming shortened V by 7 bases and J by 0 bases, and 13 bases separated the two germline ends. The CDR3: CASQRDTTNTGELFF. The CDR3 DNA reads TGCGCCAGCCAAAGGGACACCACGAACACCGGGGAGCTGTTTTTT.

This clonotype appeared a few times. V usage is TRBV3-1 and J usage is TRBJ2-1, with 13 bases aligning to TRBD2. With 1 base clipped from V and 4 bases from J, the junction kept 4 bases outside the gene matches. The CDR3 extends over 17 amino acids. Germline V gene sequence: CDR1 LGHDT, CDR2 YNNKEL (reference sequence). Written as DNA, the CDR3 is TGTGCCAGCAGCCAAGTTGGACTAGCGGGGGCTTACAATGAGCAGTTCTTC. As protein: CASSQVGLAGAYNEQFF.

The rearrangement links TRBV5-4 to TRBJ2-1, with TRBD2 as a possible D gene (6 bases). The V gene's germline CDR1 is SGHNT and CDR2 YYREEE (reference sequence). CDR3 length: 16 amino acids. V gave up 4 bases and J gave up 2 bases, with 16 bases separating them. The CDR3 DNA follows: TGTGCCAGCAGCCGAGGGAGCGGGTCGACCTACAATGAGCAGTTCTTC. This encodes CASSRGSGSTYNEQFF.

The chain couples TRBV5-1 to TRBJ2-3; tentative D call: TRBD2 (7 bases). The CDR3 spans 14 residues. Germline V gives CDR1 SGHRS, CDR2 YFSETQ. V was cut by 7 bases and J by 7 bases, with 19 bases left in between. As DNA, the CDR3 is TGCGCCAGCCGTCGAGGGGGGGGGCCGAATACGCAGTATTTT. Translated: CASRRGGGPNTQYF.

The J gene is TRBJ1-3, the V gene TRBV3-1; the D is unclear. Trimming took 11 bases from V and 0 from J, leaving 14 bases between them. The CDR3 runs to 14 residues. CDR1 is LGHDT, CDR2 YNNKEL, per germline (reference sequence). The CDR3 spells CACLNSVSGNTIYF. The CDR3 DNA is TGTGCCTGCTTAAATAGCGTCTCTGGAAACACCATATATTTT.

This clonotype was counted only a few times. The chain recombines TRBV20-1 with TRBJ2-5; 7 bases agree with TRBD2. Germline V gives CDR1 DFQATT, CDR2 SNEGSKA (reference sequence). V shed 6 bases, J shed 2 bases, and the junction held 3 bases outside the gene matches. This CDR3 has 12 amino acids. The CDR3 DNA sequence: TGCAGTGCACCGGGACTACAAGAGACCCAGTACTTC. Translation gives CSAPGLQETQYF.

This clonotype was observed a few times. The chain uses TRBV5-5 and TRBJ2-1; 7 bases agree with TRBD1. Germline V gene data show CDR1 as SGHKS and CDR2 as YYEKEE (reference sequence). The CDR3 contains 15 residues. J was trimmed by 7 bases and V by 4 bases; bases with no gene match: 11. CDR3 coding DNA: TGTGCCAGCAGCCCTACGTATGGGACAGAGAATGAGCAGTTCTTC. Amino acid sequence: CASSPTYGTENEQFF. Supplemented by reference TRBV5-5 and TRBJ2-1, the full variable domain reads DAGVTQSPTHLIKTRGQQVTLRCSPISGHKSVSWYQQVLGQGPQFIFQYYEKEERGRGNFPDRFSARQFPNYSSELNVNALLLGDSALYLCASSPTYGTENEQFFGPGTRLTVL.

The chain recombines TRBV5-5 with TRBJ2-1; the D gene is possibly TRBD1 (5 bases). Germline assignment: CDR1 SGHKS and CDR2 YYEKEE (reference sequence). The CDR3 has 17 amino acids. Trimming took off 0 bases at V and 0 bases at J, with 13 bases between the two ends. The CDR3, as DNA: TGTGCCAGCAGCTTGGGTGCAGGGTCGAGCTCCTACAATGAGCAGTTCTTC. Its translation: CASSLGAGSSSYNEQFF.

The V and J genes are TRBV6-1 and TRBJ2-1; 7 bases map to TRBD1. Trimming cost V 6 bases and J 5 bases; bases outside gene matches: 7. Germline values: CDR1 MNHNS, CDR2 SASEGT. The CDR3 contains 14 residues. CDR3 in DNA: TGTGCCAGCAGAAGACAGGGTGGGCACAATGAGCAGTTCTTC. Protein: CASRRQGGHNEQFF.

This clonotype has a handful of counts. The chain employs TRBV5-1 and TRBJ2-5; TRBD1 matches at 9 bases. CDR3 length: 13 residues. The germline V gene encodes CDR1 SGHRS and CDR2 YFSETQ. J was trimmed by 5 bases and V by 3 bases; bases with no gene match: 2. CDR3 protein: CASSWDRDETQYF. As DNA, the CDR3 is TGCGCCAGCAGCTGGGACAGGGACGAGACCCAGTACTTC.

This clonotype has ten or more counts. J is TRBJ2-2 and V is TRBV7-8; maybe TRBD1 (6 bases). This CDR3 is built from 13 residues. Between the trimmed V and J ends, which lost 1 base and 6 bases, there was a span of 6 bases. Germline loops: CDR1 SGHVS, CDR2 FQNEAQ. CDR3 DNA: TGTGCCAGCAGCTTAGGGACAGCCGGGGAGCTGTTTTTT. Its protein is CASSLGTAGELFF.

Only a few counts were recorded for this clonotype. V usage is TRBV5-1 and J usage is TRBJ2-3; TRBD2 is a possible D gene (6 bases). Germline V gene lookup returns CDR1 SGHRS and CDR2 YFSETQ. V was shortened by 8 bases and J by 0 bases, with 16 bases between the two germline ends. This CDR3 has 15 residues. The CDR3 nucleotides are TGCGCCAGTCATTACCTAGCGCCTAGCACAGATACGCAGTATTTT. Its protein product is CASHYLAPSTDTQYF. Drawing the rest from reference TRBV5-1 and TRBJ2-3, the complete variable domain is KAGVTQTPRYLIKTRGQQVTLSCSPISGHRSVSWYQQTPGQGLQFLFEYFSETQRNKGNFPGRFSGRQFSNSRSEMNVSTLELGDSALYLCASHYLAPSTDTQYFGPGTRLTVL.

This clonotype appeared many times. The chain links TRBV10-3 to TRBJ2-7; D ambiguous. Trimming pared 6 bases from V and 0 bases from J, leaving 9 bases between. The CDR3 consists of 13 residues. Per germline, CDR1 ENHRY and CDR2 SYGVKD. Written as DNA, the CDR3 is TGTGCCATCAGGGTAGAAGGCTCCTACGAGCAGTACTTC. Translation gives CAIRVEGSYEQYF.

This CDR3 is CASSLGQGVDEQYF. The CDR3, as DNA: TGTGCCAGCAGTTTAGGACAGGGGGTCGACGAGCAGTACTTC. This sequence joins TRBV12-3 or TRBV12-4 and TRBJ2-7, with 9 bases matching TRBD1. Germline trimming cut 1 base from V and 5 bases from J; bases unmatched to any gene: 3. This CDR3 has 14 amino acids.